This T cell receptor (beta chain) comes out of a study of cytomegalovirus exposure and HLA in healthy donors. In the PCR, 60 Vbeta and 13 Jbeta primers were used. Measured with immunoSEQ multiplex PCR; TCRdb has only the in-frame clones, and not every one. The data hold approximately 170,000 clones, with roughly 80% observed a single time. Remarks on this clone: Its specificity is not known.

CDR3 length: 15 residues. Germline values: CDR1 SGHTS, CDR2 YDEGEE. V was trimmed by 5 bases and J by 0 bases, leaving 12 bases between them. Findings and caveats of the study: Segments of the TCR beta V type were, in most cases, productive about 87% or about 30% of the time in an earlier analysis. Association of a missense DCLRE1C variant with TCR beta V- and J-gene trimming was reported in a later analysis.

The sample consisted of PBMCs. The chain links TRBV5-8 to TRBJ2-1, with TRBD2 as a possible D gene (6 bases). This clonotype originated in a middle-aged man in good health and CMV-seropositive. The CDR3 bases are TGTGCCAGCAGGGGGGGACTCAGCTCCTACAATGAGCAGTTCTTC. Protein: CASRGGLSSYNEQFF.